Below are 11 T cell receptor beta chains sequenced from a single sample in a study of cytomegalovirus exposure and HLA in healthy donors. Researchers ran the PCR with 60 Vbeta and 13 Jbeta primers. The table came from immunoSEQ multiplex PCR; TCRdb's copy has only in-frame clones and leaves some out. Of some 110,000 clones listed, around 80% are singletons. The specimen sequenced was PBMCs. The receptors come from a man aged 35-49 years in good health and CMV-seronegative.

The chain joins TRBV7-8 to TRBJ1-2, with D possibly matching TRBD1 (6 bases). Germline V CDR1 and CDR2: SGHVS, FQNEAQ. Trimming cost V 3 bases and J 4 bases, with 12 bases left between them. The CDR3 sequence is 14 residues long. The CDR3 here is CASSLAEDSYGYTF. In DNA, the CDR3 is TGTGCCAGCAGCTTGGCCGAGGACAGCTATGGCTACACCTTC. Filled out from reference TRBV7-8 and TRBJ1-2, the complete variable domain reads GAGVSQSPRYKVAKRGQDVALRCDPISGHVSLFWYQQALGQGPEFLTYFQNEAQLDKSGLPSDRFFAERPEGSVSTLKIQRTQQEDSAVYLCASSLAEDSYGYTFGSGTRLTVV.

DNA of the CDR3: TGTGCCAGCAGTGGAGGGACTGGCAACACCGGGGAGCTGTTTTTT. Translated: CASSGGTGNTGELFF. V usage is TRBV6-1 and J usage is TRBJ2-2; a possible D gene is TRBD2 (6 bases). V was clipped by 4 bases and J by 2 bases, with 11 bases between them. The CDR3 spans 15 residues. Germline lookup yields CDR1 MNHNS and CDR2 SASEGT.

The rearrangement joins TRBV11-1 to TRBJ1-1, with a tentative D call TRBD1 (5 bases). Trimming took 5 bases from V and 0 from J, leaving 19 bases between them. This CDR3 comprises 17 residues. Germline V gives CDR1 SGHAT, CDR2 FQDESV (reference sequence). CDR3 region: CASSPDFRAGVNTEAFF. In nucleotides, the CDR3 is TGTGCCAGCAGCCCGGACTTCAGGGCGGGGGTGAACACTGAAGCTTTCTTT. The variable domain in full, with the rest retrieved from reference TRBV11-1 and TRBJ1-1, is EAEVAQSPRYKITEKSQAVAFWCDPISGHATLYWYRQILGQGPELLVQFQDESVVDDSQLPKDRFSAERLKGVDSTLKIQPAELGDSAMYLCASSPDFRAGVNTEAFFGQGTRLTVV.

Only a few counts were recorded for this clone. The rearrangement uses TRBV7-2 and TRBJ1-1; D may be TRBD1 (6 bases). V dropped 1 base and J dropped 4 bases, with 16 bases sitting between them. Looked up from germline, CDR1 is SGHTA and CDR2 is FQGNSA. This CDR3 is 16 amino acids long. CDR3 amino acids: CASSLDAGAMGTEAFF. The CDR3 region has the DNA TGTGCCAGCAGCTTAGACGCAGGGGCGATGGGCACTGAAGCTTTCTTT.

The gene calls are TRBV7-2 and TRBJ2-7; 8 positions agree with TRBD1. This CDR3 has 14 amino acids. V lost 4 bases and J lost 3; bases outside the gene matches: 5. CDR1 and CDR2 from the germline V gene are SGHTA and FQGNSA. The chain's CDR3 is CASSSRTGNYEQYF. The CDR3 DNA reads as TGTGCCAGCAGCTCACGGACAGGGAACTACGAGCAGTACTTC.

The chain carries TRBV7-2 and TRBJ1-2; unclear D gene. V dropped 5 bases and J dropped 5 bases, with 18 bases sitting between them. The CDR3 is made up of 15 amino acids. CDR1 and CDR2 from the germline V gene are SGHTA and FQGNSA. The CDR3 sequence: CASSRPLQESYGYTF. As DNA, the CDR3 is TGTGCCAGCAGCCGACCTCTCCAGGAAAGTTATGGCTACACCTTC.

This chain joins TRBV6-5 and TRBJ2-6; possible D gene TRBD2, 6 bases. V was pared by 2 bases and J by 4 bases, with 9 bases between. Per the germline V gene, CDR1 is MNHEY and CDR2 is SVGAGI. The length of the CDR3 is 15 residues. In DNA, the CDR3 is TGTGCCAGCAGTTACCGGGGGAGCGGGGCCAACGTCCTGACTTTC. This sequence encodes CASSYRGSGANVLTF.

The rearrangement uses TRBV7-9 and TRBJ1-5; D unclear. Trimming took off 0 bases at V and 4 bases at J, with 10 bases between the two ends. CDR3 length equals 15 residues. CDR1 SEHNR and CDR2 FQNEAQ come from the germline V gene (reference sequence). CDR3 bases: TGTGCCAGCAGCTTAGCGGCAGGCGGGAATCAGCCCCAGCATTTT. This translates into CASSLAAGGNQPQHF.

The V gene is TRBV9, the J gene TRBJ2-7; 8 bases line up with TRBD1. CDR3 length: 12 residues. The J segment lost 5 bases and the V segment lost 3 bases, leaving 1 base of the junction unmatched. CDR1 is SGDLS and CDR2 is YYNGEE in the germline V gene. This CDR3 is CASSGQGNEQYF. In DNA form, the CDR3 reads TGTGCCAGCAGCGGACAGGGGAACGAGCAGTACTTC.

J is TRBJ2-7 and V is TRBV19; the D gene is possibly TRBD1 (6 bases). Trimming took off 3 bases at V and 6 bases at J, with 15 bases between the two ends. CDR3 size: 14 residues. CDR1 and CDR2 (germline): LNHDA, SQIVND (reference sequence). The CDR3: CASSIGPGVPEQYF. The CDR3 DNA reads as TGTGCCAGTAGTATTGGACCAGGGGTCCCCGAGCAGTACTTC.

This clone has only a few counts. J is TRBJ2-7 and V is TRBV6-5; possibly TRBD2 for D (7 bases). Germline CDR1 is MNHEY and CDR2 is SVGAGI. Trimming shortened V by 1 base and J by 3 bases, and 13 bases separated the two germline ends. The CDR3 is 15 amino acids. The CDR3, as DNA: TGTGCCAGCAGTTACTTCGGGGGGCCCAACTACGAGCAGTACTTC. This encodes CASSYFGGPNYEQYF.